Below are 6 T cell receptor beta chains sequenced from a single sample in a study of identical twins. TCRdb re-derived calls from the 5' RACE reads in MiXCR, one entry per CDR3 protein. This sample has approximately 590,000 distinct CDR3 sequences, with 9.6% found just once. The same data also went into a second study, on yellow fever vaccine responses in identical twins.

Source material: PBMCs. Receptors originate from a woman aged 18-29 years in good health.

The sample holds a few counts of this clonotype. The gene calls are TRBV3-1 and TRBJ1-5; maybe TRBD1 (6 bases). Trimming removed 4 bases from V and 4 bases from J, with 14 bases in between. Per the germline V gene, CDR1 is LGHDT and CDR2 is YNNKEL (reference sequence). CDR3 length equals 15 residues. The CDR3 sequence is CASSPPQGGNQPQHF. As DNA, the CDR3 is TGTGCCAGCAGCCCCCCACAGGGTGGGAATCAGCCCCAGCATTTT.

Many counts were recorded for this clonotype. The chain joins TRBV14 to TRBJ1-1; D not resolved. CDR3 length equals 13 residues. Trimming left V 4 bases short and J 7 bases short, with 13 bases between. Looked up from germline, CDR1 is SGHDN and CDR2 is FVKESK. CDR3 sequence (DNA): TGTGCCAGCAGCCGCTCGGGCAGTTATGAAGCTTTCTTT. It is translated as CASSRSGSYEAFF. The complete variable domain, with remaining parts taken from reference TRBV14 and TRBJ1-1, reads EAGVTQFPSHSVIEKGQTVTLRCDPISGHDNLYWYRRVMGKEIKFLLHFVKESKQDESGMPNNRFLAERTGGTYSTLKVQPAELEDSGVYFCASSRSGSYEAFFGQGTRLTVV.

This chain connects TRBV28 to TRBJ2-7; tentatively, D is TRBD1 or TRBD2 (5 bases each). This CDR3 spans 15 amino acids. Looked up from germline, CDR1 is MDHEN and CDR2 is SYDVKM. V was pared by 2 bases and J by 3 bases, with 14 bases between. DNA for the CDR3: TGTGCCAGCAGTTTAGAGGGTAAGGGGTACTACGAGCAGTACTTC. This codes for CASSLEGKGYYEQYF.

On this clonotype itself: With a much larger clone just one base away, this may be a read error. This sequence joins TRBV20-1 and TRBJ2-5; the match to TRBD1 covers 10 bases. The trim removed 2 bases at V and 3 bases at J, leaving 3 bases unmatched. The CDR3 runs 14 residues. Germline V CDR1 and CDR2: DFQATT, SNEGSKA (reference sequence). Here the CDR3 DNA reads TGCAGTGCTAGATCCGGGACAGGGGAAGAGACCCAGTACTTC. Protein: CSARSGTGEETQYF.

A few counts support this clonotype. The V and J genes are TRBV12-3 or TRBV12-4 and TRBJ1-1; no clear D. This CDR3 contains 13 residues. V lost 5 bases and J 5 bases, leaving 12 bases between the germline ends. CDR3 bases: TGTGCCAGCAGTGACTTCAGAGCTACTGAAGCTTTCTTT. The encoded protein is CASSDFRATEAFF.

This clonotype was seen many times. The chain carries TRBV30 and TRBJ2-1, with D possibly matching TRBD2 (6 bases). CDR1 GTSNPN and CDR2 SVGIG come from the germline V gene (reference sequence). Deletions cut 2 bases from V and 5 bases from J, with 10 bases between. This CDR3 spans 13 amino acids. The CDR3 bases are TGTGCCTGGAGTTTAGCGGCAGACAATGAGCAGTTCTTC. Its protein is CAWSLAADNEQFF.